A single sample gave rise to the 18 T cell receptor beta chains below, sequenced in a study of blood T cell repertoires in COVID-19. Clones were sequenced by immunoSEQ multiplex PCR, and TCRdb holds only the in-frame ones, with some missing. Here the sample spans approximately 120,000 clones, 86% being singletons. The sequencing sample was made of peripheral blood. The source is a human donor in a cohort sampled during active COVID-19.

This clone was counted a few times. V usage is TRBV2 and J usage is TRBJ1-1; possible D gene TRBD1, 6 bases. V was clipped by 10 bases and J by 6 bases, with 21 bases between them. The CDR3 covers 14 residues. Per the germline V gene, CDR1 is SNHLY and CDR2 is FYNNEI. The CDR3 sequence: CATFRGGRGAEAFF. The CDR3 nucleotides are TGTGCCACCTTTAGAGGGGGACGAGGGGCTGAAGCTTTCTTT.

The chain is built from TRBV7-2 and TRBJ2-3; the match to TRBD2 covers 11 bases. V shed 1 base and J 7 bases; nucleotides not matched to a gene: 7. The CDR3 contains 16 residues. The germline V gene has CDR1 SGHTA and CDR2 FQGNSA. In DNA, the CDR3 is TGTGCCAGCAGCTTAGATGTTAGCGGGAGGGTGAATACGCAGTATTTT. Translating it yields CASSLDVSGRVNTQYF.

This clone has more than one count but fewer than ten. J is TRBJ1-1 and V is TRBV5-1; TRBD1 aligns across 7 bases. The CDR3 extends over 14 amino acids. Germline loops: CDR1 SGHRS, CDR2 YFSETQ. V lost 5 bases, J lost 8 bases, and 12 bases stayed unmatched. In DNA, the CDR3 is TGCGCCAGCAGAGGGGGGAGACAGGGAAACGAAGCTTTCTTT. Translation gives CASRGGRQGNEAFF.

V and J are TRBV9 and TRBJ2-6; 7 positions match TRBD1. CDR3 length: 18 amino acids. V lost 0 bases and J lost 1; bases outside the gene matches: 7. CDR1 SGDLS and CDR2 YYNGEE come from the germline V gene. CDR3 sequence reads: CASSVGGGLTSGANVLTF. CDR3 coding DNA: TGTGCCAGCAGCGTAGGAGGGGGCCTTACTTCTGGGGCCAACGTCCTGACTTTC.

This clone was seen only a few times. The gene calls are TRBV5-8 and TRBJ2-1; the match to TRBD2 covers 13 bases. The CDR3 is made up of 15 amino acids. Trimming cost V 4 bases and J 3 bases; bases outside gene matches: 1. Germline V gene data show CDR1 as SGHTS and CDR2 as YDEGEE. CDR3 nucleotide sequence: TGTGCCAGCAGCCGGACTAGCGGGAGCTACAATGAGCAGTTCTTC. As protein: CASSRTSGSYNEQFF.

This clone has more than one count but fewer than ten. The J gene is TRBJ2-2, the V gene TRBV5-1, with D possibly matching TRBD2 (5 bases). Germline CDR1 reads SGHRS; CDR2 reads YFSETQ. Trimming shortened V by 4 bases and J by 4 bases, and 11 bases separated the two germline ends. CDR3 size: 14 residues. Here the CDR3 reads CASSGGLTTGELFF. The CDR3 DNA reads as TGCGCCAGCAGCGGCGGGCTAACCACCGGGGAGCTGTTTTTT.

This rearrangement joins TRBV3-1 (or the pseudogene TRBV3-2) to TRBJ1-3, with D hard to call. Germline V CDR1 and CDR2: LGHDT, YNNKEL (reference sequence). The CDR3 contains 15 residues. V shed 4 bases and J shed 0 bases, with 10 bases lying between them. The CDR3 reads CASSLLTNSGNTIYF. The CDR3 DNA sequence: TGTGCCAGCAGCCTACTGACAAACTCTGGAAACACCATATATTTT.

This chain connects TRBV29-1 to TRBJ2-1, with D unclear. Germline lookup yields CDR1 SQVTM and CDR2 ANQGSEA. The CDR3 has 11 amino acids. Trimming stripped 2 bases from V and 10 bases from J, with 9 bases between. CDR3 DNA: TGCAGCGTTGAACGAGCCAACGAGCAGTTCTTC. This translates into CSVERANEQFF.

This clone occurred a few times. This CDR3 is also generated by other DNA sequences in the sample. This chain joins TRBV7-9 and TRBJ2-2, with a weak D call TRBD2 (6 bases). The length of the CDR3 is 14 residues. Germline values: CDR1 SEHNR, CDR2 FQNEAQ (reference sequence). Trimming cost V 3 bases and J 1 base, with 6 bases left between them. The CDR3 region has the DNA TGTGCCAGCAGCTTTAGCGGGAACACCGGGGAGCTGTTTTTT. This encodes CASSFSGNTGELFF.

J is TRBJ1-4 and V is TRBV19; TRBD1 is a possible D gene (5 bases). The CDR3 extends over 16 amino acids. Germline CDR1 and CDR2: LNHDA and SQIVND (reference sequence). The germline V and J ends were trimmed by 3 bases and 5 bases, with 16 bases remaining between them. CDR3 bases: TGTGCCAGTAGTATCCCTTCCGGGACTCGAAATGAAAAACTGTTTTTT. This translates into CASSIPSGTRNEKLFF. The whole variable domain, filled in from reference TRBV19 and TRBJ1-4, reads DGGITQSPKYLFRKEGQNVTLSCEQNLNHDAMYWYRQDPGQGLRLIYYSQIVNDFQKGDIAEGYSVSREKKESFPLTVTSAQKNPTAFYLCASSIPSGTRNEKLFFGSGTQLSVL.

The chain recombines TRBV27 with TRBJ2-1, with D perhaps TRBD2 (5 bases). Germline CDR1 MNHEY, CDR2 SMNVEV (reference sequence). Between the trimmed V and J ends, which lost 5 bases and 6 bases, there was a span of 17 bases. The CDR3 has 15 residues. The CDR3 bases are TGTGCCAGCAGTCTCCTCGGAGGTGGCTTCAATGAGCAGTTCTTC. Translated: CASSLLGGGFNEQFF.

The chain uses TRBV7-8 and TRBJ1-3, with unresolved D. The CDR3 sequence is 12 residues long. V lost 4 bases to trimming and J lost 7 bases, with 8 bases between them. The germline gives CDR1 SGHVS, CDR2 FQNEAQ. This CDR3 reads CASSSWANTIYF. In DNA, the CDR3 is TGTGCCAGCAGCTCTTGGGCGAACACCATATATTTT.

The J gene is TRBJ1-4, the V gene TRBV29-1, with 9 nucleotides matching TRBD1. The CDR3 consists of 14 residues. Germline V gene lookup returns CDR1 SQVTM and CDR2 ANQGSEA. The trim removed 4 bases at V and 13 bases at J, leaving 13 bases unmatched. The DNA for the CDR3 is TGCAGCGTTGTAGGGACAGGGTTAATGAAAAGACTGTTTTTT. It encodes CSVVGTGLMKRLFF.

The CDR3 nucleotides are TGTGCCAGCAGCCCTCGACAGGCGGTTAGCAATCAGCCCCAGCATTTT. This codes for CASSPRQAVSNQPQHF. The chain employs TRBV11-2 and TRBJ1-5; maybe TRBD1 (6 bases). Per the germline V gene, CDR1 is SGHAT and CDR2 is FQNNGV. Trimming removed 5 bases at V and 0 bases at J, with 14 bases between. This CDR3 is 16 amino acids long.

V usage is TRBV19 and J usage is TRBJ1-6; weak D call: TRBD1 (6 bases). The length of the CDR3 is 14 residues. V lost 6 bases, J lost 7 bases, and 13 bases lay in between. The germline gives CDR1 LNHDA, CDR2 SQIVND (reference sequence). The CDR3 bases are TGTGCCAGTAGCGAAGAGACAGGAAATTCACCCCTCCACTTT. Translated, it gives CASSEETGNSPLHF.

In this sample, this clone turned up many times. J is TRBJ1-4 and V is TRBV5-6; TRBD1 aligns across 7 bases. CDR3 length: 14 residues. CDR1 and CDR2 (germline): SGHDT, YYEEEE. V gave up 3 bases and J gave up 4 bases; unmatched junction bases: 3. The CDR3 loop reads CASSYGTDNEKLFF. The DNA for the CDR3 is TGTGCCAGCAGCTACGGGACAGATAATGAAAAACTGTTTTTT. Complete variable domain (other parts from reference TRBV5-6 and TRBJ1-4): DAGVTQSPTHLIKTRGQQVTLRCSPKSGHDTVSWYQQALGQGPQFIFQYYEEEERQRGNFPDRFSGHQFPNYSSELNVNALLLGDSALYLCASSYGTDNEKLFFGSGTQLSVL.

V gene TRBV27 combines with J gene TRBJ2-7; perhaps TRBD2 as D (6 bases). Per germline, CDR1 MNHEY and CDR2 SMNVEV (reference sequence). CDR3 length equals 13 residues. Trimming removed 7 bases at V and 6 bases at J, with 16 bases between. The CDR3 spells CASTSGAGREQYF. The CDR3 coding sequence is TGTGCCAGCACCTCCGGCGCGGGACGCGAGCAGTACTTC.

In DNA form, the CDR3 reads TGTGCCATCAGTGAGGCCGGGACTACCAATCAGCCCCAGCATTTT. This translates into CAISEAGTTNQPQHF. The V call is TRBV10-3, the J call TRBJ1-5, with D maybe TRBD1 (5 bases). Trimming took 2 bases from V and 3 from J, leaving 11 bases between them. Germline values: CDR1 ENHRY, CDR2 SYGVKD. The CDR3 is 15 residues long.